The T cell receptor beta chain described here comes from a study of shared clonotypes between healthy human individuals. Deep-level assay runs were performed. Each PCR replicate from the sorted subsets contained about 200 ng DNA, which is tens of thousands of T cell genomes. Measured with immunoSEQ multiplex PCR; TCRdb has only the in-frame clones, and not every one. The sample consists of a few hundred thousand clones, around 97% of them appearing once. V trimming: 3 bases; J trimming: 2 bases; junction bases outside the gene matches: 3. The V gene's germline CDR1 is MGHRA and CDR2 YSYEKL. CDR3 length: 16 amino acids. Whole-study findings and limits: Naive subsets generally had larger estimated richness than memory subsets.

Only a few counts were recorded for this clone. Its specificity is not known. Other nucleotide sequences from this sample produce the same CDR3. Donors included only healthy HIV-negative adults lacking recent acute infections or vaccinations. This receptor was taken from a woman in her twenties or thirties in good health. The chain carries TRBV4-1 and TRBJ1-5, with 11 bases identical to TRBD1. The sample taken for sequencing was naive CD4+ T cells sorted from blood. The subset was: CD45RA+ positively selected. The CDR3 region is CASSHLGQGGNQPQHF. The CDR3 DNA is TGCGCCAGCAGCCACTTGGGACAGGGGGGCAATCAGCCCCAGCATTTT.